A selection of T cell receptor beta chains follows, all from one sample in a study of T cells in Graves' hyperthyroidism and ophthalmopathy. TCRdb redid the calling of the multiplex PCR reads with MiXCR, one entry per CDR3 protein. Of 460,000 or so distinct CDR3 sequences listed, over 13% are singletons. The source material was blood. Every receptor here comes from a young woman with Graves' hyperthyroidism. Both conserved end residues are part of each CDR3. A D gene is named only where the DNA matches it firmly. Clone size is stated in some rows and not others, as once, few, many or a class when expanded.

size: -; J: TRBJ2-7; V: TRBV7-9; D: TRBD2; DNA: TGTGCCAGCAGCTTAAACGGGAGGAGGTACGAGCAGTACTTC; CDR3: CASSLNGRRYEQYF
size: many; J: TRBJ2-7; V: TRBV18; D: -; DNA: TGTGCCAGCTCTCCTTCCTGGGACACGACCTACGAGCAGTACTTC; CDR3: CASSPSWDTTYEQYF
size: many; J: TRBJ2-1; V: TRBV2; D: -; DNA: TGTGCCAGCATCTACCCGGACGGGTACAATGAGCAGTTCTTC; CDR3: CASIYPDGYNEQFF
size: many; J: TRBJ2-1; V: TRBV20-1; D: TRBD2; DNA: TGCAGTGCCAGGCGTCTAGCGGGAGTCGATGAGCAGTTCTTC; CDR3: CSARRLAGVDEQFF
size: -; J: TRBJ2-5; V: TRBV7-9; D: TRBD2; DNA: TGTGCCAGCAGCTTCGGACTAGCGGGAGGGTCCCTTAGCGAGACCCAGTACTTC; CDR3: CASSFGLAGGSLSETQYF
size: many; J: TRBJ1-5; V: TRBV27; D: -; DNA: TGTGCCAGCAGTTTCGGGGGCTCGAGCAATCAGCCCCAGCATTTT; CDR3: CASSFGGSSNQPQHF
size: -; J: TRBJ2-2; V: TRBV9; D: TRBD2; DNA: TGTGCCAGCAGCCCTCTTGGGGGGGGGAACACCGGGGAGCTGTTTTTT; CDR3: CASSPLGGGNTGELFF
size: few; J: TRBJ2-7; V: TRBV19; D: -; DNA: TGTGCCAGTAGTACCTCTCTAGCGTCTACCTACGAGCAGTACTTC; CDR3: CASSTSLASTYEQYF
size: many; J: TRBJ1-1; V: TRBV30; D: -; DNA: TGTGCCTGGAGTCCTGGGAACACTGAAGCTTTCTTT; CDR3: CAWSPGNTEAFF
size: many; J: TRBJ1-1; V: TRBV2; D: -; DNA: TGTGCCAGCTCCTCGGGACAGAACACTGAAGCTTTCTTT; CDR3: CASSSGQNTEAFF
size: -; J: TRBJ1-2; V: TRBV6-2/TRBV6-3; D: -; DNA: TGTGCCAGCAGTTACTCGATCGCAGGGGCCTATGGCTACACCTTC; CDR3: CASSYSIAGAYGYTF
size: -; J: TRBJ1-5; V: TRBV20-1; D: -; DNA: TGCAGTGCTAGAGAGGGCAGGGGTCAGCCCCAGCATTTT; CDR3: CSAREGRGQPQHF
size: many; J: TRBJ1-1; V: TRBV30; D: -; DNA: TGTGCCTGGAGTCACAAGACTGAAGCTTTCTTT; CDR3: CAWSHKTEAFF
size: many; J: TRBJ1-2; V: TRBV27; D: -; DNA: TGTGCCAGCAAGGCATTAGGGTATGGCTACACCTTC; CDR3: CASKALGYGYTF
size: many; J: TRBJ1-1; V: TRBV4-2; D: -; DNA: TGTGCCAGCAGCCAAGGGAGTGGCCAGAGAGATGAAGCTTTCTTT; CDR3: CASSQGSGQRDEAFF
size: many; J: TRBJ2-3; V: TRBV7-7; D: TRBD2; DNA: TGTGCTAGCAGCTCAGGACTAGCGGACACAGATACGCAGTATTTT; CDR3: CASSSGLADTDTQYF
size: few; J: TRBJ2-1; V: TRBV14; D: -; DNA: TGTGCCAGCAATGGGATCGGGCGCAATGAGCAGTTCTTC; CDR3: CASNGIGRNEQFF
size: few; J: TRBJ2-2; V: TRBV20-1; D: TRBD2; DNA: TGCAGTGCTAGGAGACGCTCCGGGACTAGCGGGAGGACCGGGGAGCTGTTTTTT; CDR3: CSARRRSGTSGRTGELFF
size: -; J: TRBJ1-5; V: TRBV6-1; D: TRBD1; DNA: TGTGCCAGCAGTGAAGGTATAGGGGGCAGGGAGATCAATCAGCCCCAGCATTTT; CDR3: CASSEGIGGREINQPQHF
size: -; J: TRBJ2-3; V: TRBV20-1; D: TRBD2; DNA: TGCAGTGCTAGAGATCCGGGCGGGAGGACGGATACGCAGTATTTT; CDR3: CSARDPGGRTDTQYF
size: -; J: TRBJ2-2; V: TRBV3-1; D: -; DNA: TGTGCCAGCAGCCAAGTTCGGGGCGGGCACCGGGAGCTGTTTTTT; CDR3: CASSQVRGGHRELFF
size: -; J: TRBJ1-2; V: TRBV7-9; D: -; DNA: TGTGCCAGCGGAAACAGCTATGGCTACACCTTC; CDR3: CASGNSYGYTF
size: many; J: TRBJ2-5; V: TRBV6-1; D: TRBD1; DNA: TGTGCCAGCAGTTCCGACAGGGGGCGCTTGGAGACCCAGTACTTC; CDR3: CASSSDRGRLETQYF
size: -; J: TRBJ1-1; V: TRBV20-1; D: -; DNA: TGCAGTGCTAGGGTGGGGACTGAAACTTTCTTT; CDR3: CSARVGTETFF
size: few; J: TRBJ2-1; V: TRBV14; D: TRBD1; DNA: TGTGCCAGCAGCACTACAGGGGACAATGAGCAGTTCTTC; CDR3: CASSTTGDNEQFF
size: many; J: TRBJ1-2; V: TRBV12-3/TRBV12-4; D: -; DNA: TGTGCCAGCAGTCTCGACAGCACTCGAGTGGATGGCTACACCTTC; CDR3: CASSLDSTRVDGYTF
size: many; J: TRBJ1-6; V: TRBV6-1; D: -; DNA: TGTGCCAGCACCAAACGGGTTTGGGTAGATTCACCCCTCCACTTT; CDR3: CASTKRVWVDSPLHF
size: few; J: TRBJ2-1; V: TRBV6-1; D: TRBD2; DNA: TGTGCCAGCAGTGAAGTGGGACTAGCACGGAATGAGCAGTTCTTC; CDR3: CASSEVGLARNEQFF
size: -; J: TRBJ2-1; V: TRBV7-9; D: TRBD1; DNA: TGTGCCAGCAGGCCGGGACAGCCCAAGCAGTTCTTC; CDR3: CASRPGQPKQFF